This T cell receptor (beta chain) was retrieved from a study of OX40 agonist ivuxolimab in advanced cancers. Study at large: The drug used for patients, ivuxolimab, was an agonistic anti-OX40 (CD134) antibody. The dose-escalation group included hepatocellular carcinoma, melanoma, renal cell carcinoma and head and neck cancer. Regarding the study as a whole: CD8+ T cells were the subset that, on average, had more expanded clones than CD4+.

As for this clone: The target antigen is unknown.

With 5 bases removed from V and 10 bases from J, the gap between germline ends came to 26 bases. The CDR3 totals 16 residues. In germline, CDR1 is SGHTA, CDR2 FQGNSA. TCRdb's table, derived via immunoSEQ multiplex PCR, lists solely in-frame clones and lacks some. The sample carries around 68,000 clones, 85% recorded once. This clonotype was sampled from an adult with an advanced solid tumor such as melanoma, head and neck, liver or kidney cancer. The chain is built from TRBV7-2 and TRBJ1-2; tentative D call: TRBD1 (5 bases). This sample comprised CD4+ or CD8+ T cells sorted from blood, obtained in a trial of the OX40 agonist ivuxolimab. CDR3 DNA: TGTGCCAGCAGCCAATTAAGGATTGCCAGGGAGTCGGTCTACACCTTC. Protein: CASSQLRIARESVYTF.